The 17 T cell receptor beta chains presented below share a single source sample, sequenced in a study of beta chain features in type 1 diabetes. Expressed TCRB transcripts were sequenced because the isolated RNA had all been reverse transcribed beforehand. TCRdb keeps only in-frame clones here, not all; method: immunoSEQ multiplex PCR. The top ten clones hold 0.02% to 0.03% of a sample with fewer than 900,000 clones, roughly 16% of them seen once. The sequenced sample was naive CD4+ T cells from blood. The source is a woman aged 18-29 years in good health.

This chain's CDR3 is CASEVGVGNQPQHF. The CDR3 DNA follows: TGTGCCAGCGAAGTAGGGGTCGGGAATCAGCCCCAGCATTTT. The V call is TRBV2, the J call TRBJ1-5, with D maybe TRBD1 (5 bases). The V and J ends lost 8 bases and 4 bases respectively, with 15 bases between them. The CDR3 consists of 14 residues. Germline V gene lookup returns CDR1 SNHLY and CDR2 FYNNEI.

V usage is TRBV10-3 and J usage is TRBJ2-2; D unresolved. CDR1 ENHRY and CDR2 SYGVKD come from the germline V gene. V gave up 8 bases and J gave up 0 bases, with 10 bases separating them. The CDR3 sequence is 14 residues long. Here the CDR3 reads CAIARGTNTGELFF. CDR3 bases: TGTGCCATCGCCCGCGGAACGAACACCGGGGAGCTGTTTTTT.

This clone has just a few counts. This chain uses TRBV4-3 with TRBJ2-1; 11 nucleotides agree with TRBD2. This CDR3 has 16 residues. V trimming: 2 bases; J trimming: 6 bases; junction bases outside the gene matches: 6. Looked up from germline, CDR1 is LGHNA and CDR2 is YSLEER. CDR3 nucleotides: TGCGCCAGCAGCCAACAACTAGCGGGAGCTGTCAATGAGCAGTTCTTC. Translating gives CASSQQLAGAVNEQFF.

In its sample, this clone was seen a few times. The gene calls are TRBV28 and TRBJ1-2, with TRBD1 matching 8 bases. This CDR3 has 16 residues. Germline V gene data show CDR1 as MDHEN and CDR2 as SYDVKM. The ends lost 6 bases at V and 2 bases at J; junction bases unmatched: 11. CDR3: CASSRIPGQENYGYTF. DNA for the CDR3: TGTGCCAGCAGCCGAATCCCGGGACAGGAAAACTATGGCTACACCTTC.

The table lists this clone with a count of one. The CDR3 DNA reads TGTGCCAGCAGTGACGGTATCTACAATGAGCAGTTCTTC. Translated: CASSDGIYNEQFF. V is TRBV25-1 and J is TRBJ2-1, with D unclear. The CDR3 covers 13 residues. Trimming took off 3 bases at V and 3 bases at J, with 6 bases between the two ends. Germline V gene sequence: CDR1 MGHDK, CDR2 SYGVNS.

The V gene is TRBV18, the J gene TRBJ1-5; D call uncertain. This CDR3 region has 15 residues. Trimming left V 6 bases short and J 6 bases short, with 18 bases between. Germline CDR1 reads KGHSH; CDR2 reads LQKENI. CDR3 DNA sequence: TGTGCCAGCTCCCCCACGGAGGAGGTAGGTCAGCCCCAGCATTTT. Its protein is CASSPTEEVGQPQHF.

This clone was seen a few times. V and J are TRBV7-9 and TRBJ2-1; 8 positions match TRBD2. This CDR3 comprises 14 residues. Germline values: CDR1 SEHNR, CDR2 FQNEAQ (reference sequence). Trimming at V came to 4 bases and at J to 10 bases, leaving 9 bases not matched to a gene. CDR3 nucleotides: TGTGCCAGCAGCTCGTCGGGACTAGAGGGGGAGCAGTTCTTC. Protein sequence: CASSSSGLEGEQFF.

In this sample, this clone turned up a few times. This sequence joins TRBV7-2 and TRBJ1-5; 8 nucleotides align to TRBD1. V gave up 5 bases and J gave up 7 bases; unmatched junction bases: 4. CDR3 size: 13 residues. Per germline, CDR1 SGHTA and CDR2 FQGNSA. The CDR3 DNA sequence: TGTGCCAGCAGCCGACAGGGGCTCCAGCCCCAGCATTTT. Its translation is CASSRQGLQPQHF.

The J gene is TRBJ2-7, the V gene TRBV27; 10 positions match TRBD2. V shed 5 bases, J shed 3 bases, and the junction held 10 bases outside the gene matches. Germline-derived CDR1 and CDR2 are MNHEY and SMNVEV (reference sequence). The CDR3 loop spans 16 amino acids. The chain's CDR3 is CASSPRTSGRNYEQYF. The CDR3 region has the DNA TGTGCCAGCAGTCCAAGGACTAGCGGACGTAACTACGAGCAGTACTTC.

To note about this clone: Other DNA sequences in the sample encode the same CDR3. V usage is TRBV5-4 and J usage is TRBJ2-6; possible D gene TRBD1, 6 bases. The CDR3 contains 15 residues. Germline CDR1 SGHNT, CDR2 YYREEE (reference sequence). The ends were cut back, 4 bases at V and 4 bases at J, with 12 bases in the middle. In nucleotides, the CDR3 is TGTGCCAGCAGCCTAACAGGGTCCGGGGCCAACGTCCTGACTTTC. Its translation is CASSLTGSGANVLTF. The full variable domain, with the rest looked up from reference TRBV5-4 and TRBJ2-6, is ETGVTQSPTHLIKTRGQQVTLRCSSQSGHNTVSWYQQALGQGPQFIFQYYREEENGRGNFPPRFSGLQFPNYSSELNVNALELDDSALYLCASSLTGSGANVLTFGAGSRLTVL.

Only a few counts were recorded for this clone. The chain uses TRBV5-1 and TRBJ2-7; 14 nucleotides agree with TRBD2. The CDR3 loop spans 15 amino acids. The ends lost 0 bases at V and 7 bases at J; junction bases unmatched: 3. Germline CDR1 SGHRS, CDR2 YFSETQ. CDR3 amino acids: CASSLDGLAGGEQYF. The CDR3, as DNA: TGCGCCAGCAGCTTGGACGGACTAGCGGGGGGTGAGCAGTACTTC.

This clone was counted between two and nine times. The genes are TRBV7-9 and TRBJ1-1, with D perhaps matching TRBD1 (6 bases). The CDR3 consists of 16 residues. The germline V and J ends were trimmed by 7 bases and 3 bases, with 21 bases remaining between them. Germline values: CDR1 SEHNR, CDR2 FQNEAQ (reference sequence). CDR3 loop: CASTTPWGALDTEAFF. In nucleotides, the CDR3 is TGTGCCAGCACGACGCCCTGGGGGGCGCTTGACACTGAAGCTTTCTTT.

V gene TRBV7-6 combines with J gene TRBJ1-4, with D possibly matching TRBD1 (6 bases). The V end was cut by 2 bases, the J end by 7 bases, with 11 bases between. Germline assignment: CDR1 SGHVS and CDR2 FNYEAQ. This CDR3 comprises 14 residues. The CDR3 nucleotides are TGTGCCAGCAGCTTAATGCAGGGGAGTGAAAAACTGTTTTTT. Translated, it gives CASSLMQGSEKLFF.

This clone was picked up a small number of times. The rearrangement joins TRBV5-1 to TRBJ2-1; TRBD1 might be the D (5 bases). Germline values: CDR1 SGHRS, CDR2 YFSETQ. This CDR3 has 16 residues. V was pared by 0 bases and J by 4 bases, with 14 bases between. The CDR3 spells CASSLGQGFSYNEQFF. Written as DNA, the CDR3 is TGCGCCAGCAGCTTGGGGCAGGGTTTTAGTTACAATGAGCAGTTCTTC.

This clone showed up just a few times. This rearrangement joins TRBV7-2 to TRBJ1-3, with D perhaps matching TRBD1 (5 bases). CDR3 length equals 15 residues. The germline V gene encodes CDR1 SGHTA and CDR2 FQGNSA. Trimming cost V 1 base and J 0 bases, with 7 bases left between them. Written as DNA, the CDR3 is TGTGCCAGCAGCTTAGGCGGGGCCTCTGGAAACACCATATATTTT. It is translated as CASSLGGASGNTIYF.

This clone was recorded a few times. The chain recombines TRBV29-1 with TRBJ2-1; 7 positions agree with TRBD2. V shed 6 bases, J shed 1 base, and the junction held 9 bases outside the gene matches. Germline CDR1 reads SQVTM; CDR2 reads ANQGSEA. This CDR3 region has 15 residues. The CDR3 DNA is TGCAGCGTACGCCTGCGGGAGAGGTCCTACAATGAGCAGTTCTTC. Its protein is CSVRLRERSYNEQFF.

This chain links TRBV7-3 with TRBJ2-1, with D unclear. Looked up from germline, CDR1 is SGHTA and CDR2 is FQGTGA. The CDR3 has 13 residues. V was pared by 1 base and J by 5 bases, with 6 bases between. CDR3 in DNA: TGTGCCAGCAGCTTAAACGTAGACAATGAGCAGTTCTTC. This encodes CASSLNVDNEQFF.